This T cell receptor (beta chain) was sequenced for a study of memory CD4+ T cells and cytomegalovirus serostatus (dated by TCRdb to 2018 to 2020). Study-wide context: A total of 33 healthy Belgian adults, of whom 9 were CMV seropositive and approximately 24 were CMV seronegative, were included in the cohort. To replicate a published TCR-based CMV serostatus classifier, the researchers sequenced the CD4+ memory TCRbeta repertoires of a Belgian cohort whose cytomegalovirus serostatus was known.

Single viable CD3+CD4+CD8-CD45RO+ cells were sorted as memory CD4+ T cells on a FACSAria II. CMV serostatus was assessed using a Roche Elecsys assay, by which serum IgG against CMV pp150, pp28, p38 and p52 was detected. Following thawing, total CD4+ T cells were enriched through positive selection using CD4 magnetic microbeads. Samples originated from another study that specifically interrogated the CD4+ T cell memory repertoire. Following standard operating procedures, peripheral blood mononuclear cells were isolated and cryopreserved, while serum was kept at -80 degrees C. The staining relied on CD3-PerCP (BW264/56), CD4-APC (RPA-T4), CD45RO-PE (UCHT1) and CD8-Pacific Orange (3B5) antibodies, and Sytox blue was used to exclude non-viable cells. This clone was observed once. Its antigen remains undetermined. The input lacks base qualities; no much larger clone sits a single base away. The study at large found these results: The original-framework classifier achieved a median bootstrapped AUC of around 0.95 with a 95% CI of 0.76-1.00 on the Belgian cohort. For CMV serostatus prediction, a median bootstrapped AUC of approximately 0.95 was reached with the original framework, and a median bootstrapped AUC of roughly 0.89 was reached with a US-trained random forest. Of around 160 previously reported CMV-associated TCRbeta sequences, around 70 appeared in the CD4+ memory repertoires, each in one to five individuals. Only CD4+CD45RO+ memory cells were sequenced, in contrast to the original study, in which naive and memory CD4+ and CD8+ populations were covered. The results were read as suggesting that the CMV-associated TCR signature is, for the most part, present in the CD4+ memory repertoire.

Genomic DNA was extracted from sorted cells with the Quick-DNA Microprep Kit. Amplification of TCRbeta DNA was done with the immunoSEQ hsTCRbeta kit, following the protocol from the manufacturer. TCRbeta libraries were sequenced on an Illumina MiSeq instrument. The paper's processing steps were these. After out-of-frame sequences were removed, 2 million to 2.5 million distinct TCRbeta sequences remained, averaging around 66,000 per individual. Each individual was scored using the number of 150 to 200 previously reported CMV-associated TCRbeta sequences that the individual carried and the total number of productive distinct TCRbeta sequences. A beta-binomial model was reimplemented in Python, and scikit-learn random forests with default parameters were trained on US cohort data. Classifier performance on the Belgian cohort was summarized as median AUC with percentile confidence intervals calculated over 10,000 bootstrap iterations. TCRdb carries this immuneACCESS record with in-frame sequences only. Its versions omit some clonotypes, under half of them owing to an unresolved V gene in the studies checked, with the rest unexplained. That table supplies the V and J calls and clone size; D and trimming were determined from the DNA. Present in this sample are about 50,000 clones, just under 80% of which were seen just once. Around 0.77% of the sample lies in the top ten.

Material: memory CD4+ T cells from blood. The receptor's source is an adult in good health and CMV-seronegative.

CDR3 protein: CASRRPSISYNEQFF. The DNA is TGTGCCAGCAGGCGTCCGAGTATCTCCTACAATGAGCAGTTCTTC. The chain is made from TRBV28 and TRBJ2-1; no D gene is confidently identified. The CDR3 starts with the cysteine, ends with the phenylalanine, and has 15 residues. Here the CDR3 DNA is all that survives: 45 bases in frame from base 1. The germline V gene provides CDR1 MDHEN and CDR2 SYDVKM. V is reduced by 6 bases and J by 0 bases, leaving a spacing of 12 bases between them.